This record looks at one TCR beta chain sequence and its context. The antigen remains undetermined. One end of the junction fails to match germline, which may point to a read error. Germline lookup yields CDR1 SGHDT and CDR2 YYEEEE. The CDR3 runs 17 residues. The data derive from a study of T cell repertoires in cytomegalovirus infection. General study points: The ex vivo response was dominated by HLA-C-restricted CMV-specific TCR beta clonotypes.

TCRdb recomputed calls from the reads with MiXCR, one row per CDR3 protein. Of more than 500,000 distinct CDR3 sequences in the sample, approximately 15% are singletons; the top ten hold roughly a quarter. This sequence originates from a human donor in good health (CMV status not recorded). Some clones in this sample may be carry-over from other donors' samples. The chain links TRBV5-6 to TRBJ2-2; weak D call: TRBD2 (6 bases). Sequences were obtained from CD8+ T cells from PBMCs. As DNA, the CDR3 is TGTGCCAGCAGCCCCTATTGGCGGGAAGCGAACACAGGGGAGCTGTTTTTT. Its translation: CASSPYWREANTGELFF.